Presented here are 11 T cell receptor beta chains from one specimen sequenced in a study of T cell changes during pregnancy in multiple sclerosis. Generated by immunoSEQ multiplex PCR, the TCRdb table keeps only in-frame clones and is missing some. The data hold approximately 96,000 clones, with around 90% observed a single time. The specimen was peripheral blood, collected after pregnancy. The receptors here all came from a female donor in good health, enrolled as a control in a pregnancy study.

J is TRBJ2-1 and V is TRBV5-1; D ambiguous. This CDR3 is built from 11 residues. Germline V gene lookup returns CDR1 SGHRS and CDR2 YFSETQ. V was shortened by 0 bases and J by 8 bases, with 3 bases between the two germline ends. DNA of the CDR3: TGCGCCAGCAGCTTGGCGTATGAGCAGTTCTTC. Translated, it gives CASSLAYEQFF.

This chain connects TRBV5-1 to TRBJ2-2; 10 bases agree with TRBD2. CDR1 is SGHRS and CDR2 is YFSETQ in the germline V gene. The CDR3 length is 17 residues. V shed 0 bases, J shed 4 bases, and the junction held 6 bases outside the gene matches. The CDR3 coding sequence is TGCGCCAGCAGCTTGGAAGGACTAGCGGCGACCACCGGGGAGCTGTTTTTT. The encoded protein is CASSLEGLAATTGELFF. Looking up the rest from reference TRBV5-1 and TRBJ2-2 gives the full variable domain: KAGVTQTPRYLIKTRGQQVTLSCSPISGHRSVSWYQQTPGQGLQFLFEYFSETQRNKGNFPGRFSGRQFSNSRSEMNVSTLELGDSALYLCASSLEGLAATTGELFFGEGSRLTVL.

CDR3 in DNA: TGTGCCAGCAGCTTAGGGCCCCCCGTGAACACCGGGGAGCTGTTTTTT. Translating gives CASSLGPPVNTGELFF. This chain links TRBV7-9 with TRBJ2-2; no clear D. Looked up from germline, CDR1 is SEHNR and CDR2 is FQNEAQ (reference sequence). Trimming pared 1 base from V and 1 base from J, leaving 10 bases between. The CDR3 runs to 16 residues.

The J gene is TRBJ1-1, the V gene TRBV5-5, with D maybe TRBD1 (5 bases). Germline-derived CDR1 and CDR2 are SGHKS and YYEKEE (reference sequence). V was shortened by 3 bases and J by 9 bases, with 18 bases between the two germline ends. This CDR3 is built from 14 residues. The CDR3 loop is CASSWGESRIQAFF. CDR3 bases: TGTGCCAGCAGCTGGGGGGAATCGCGGATTCAAGCTTTCTTT.

The J gene is TRBJ2-3, the V gene TRBV21-1; TRBD2 was called by the table and not checked on the DNA. TRBV21-1 is a recognized pseudogene. The CDR3 sequence is 16 residues long. CDR3 loop: CASSKSRGGSEDTQYF. CDR3 nucleotide sequence: TGTGCCAGCAGCAAATCGAGAGGAGGGTCGGAAGATACGCAGTATTTT.

The rearrangement links TRBV19 to TRBJ2-7; tentative D call: TRBD2 (6 bases). The length of the CDR3 is 15 residues. CDR1 and CDR2 from the germline V gene are LNHDA and SQIVND (reference sequence). The V end lost 5 bases, the J end lost 1 base, and 15 bases lay between the germline ends. CDR3 bases: TGTGCCAGTAGTGCCCCCGGGAGAGGTTCCTACGAGCAGTACTTC. As protein: CASSAPGRGSYEQYF.

The genes are TRBV11-2 and TRBJ2-3, with 7 bases that match TRBD2. The trim removed 5 bases at V and 7 bases at J, leaving 15 bases unmatched. This CDR3 is built from 16 residues. In germline, CDR1 is SGHAT, CDR2 FQNNGV. CDR3 protein: CASSLLWGGEGNTQYF. The DNA of the CDR3 is TGTGCCAGCAGCCTACTATGGGGGGGGGAGGGAAATACGCAGTATTTT.

The rearrangement joins TRBV2 to TRBJ2-7; no clear D. With 6 bases removed from V and 3 bases from J, the gap between germline ends came to 6 bases. Per germline, CDR1 SNHLY and CDR2 FYNNEI. The CDR3 length is 11 residues. In DNA form, the CDR3 reads TGTGCCAGCAGCCCCAGCTACGAGCAGTACTTC. This sequence encodes CASSPSYEQYF.

This chain connects TRBV1 to TRBJ1-5; TRBD1 is the table's D call, not checked against the DNA. TRBV1 is a pseudogene segment. The CDR3 covers 19 residues. CDR3 protein: CTSSQRQENTDYSNQPQHF. Written as DNA, the CDR3 is TGCACCAGCAGCCAGAGACAGGAGAACACAGATTATAGCAATCAGCCCCAGCATTTT.

This sequence joins TRBV7-9 and TRBJ1-2; 7 positions match TRBD1. This CDR3 is built from 19 residues. Germline V gene sequence: CDR1 SEHNR, CDR2 FQNEAQ (reference sequence). V gave up 2 bases and J gave up 0 bases; unmatched junction bases: 15. The CDR3 region has the DNA TGTGCCAGCAGCTTAAATATTCGACAGGGCGTAAAAACTAACTATGGCTACACCTTC. It codes for CASSLNIRQGVKTNYGYTF.

This chain uses TRBV5-4 with TRBJ2-7; D ambiguous. CDR3 length: 14 residues. Germline V gene lookup returns CDR1 SGHNT and CDR2 YYREEE (reference sequence). The V and J ends lost 2 bases and 2 bases respectively, with 11 bases between them. For the CDR3, the DNA is TGTGCCAGCAGCTTTCGGTCAGGTGCCTACGAGCAGTACTTC. As protein: CASSFRSGAYEQYF.